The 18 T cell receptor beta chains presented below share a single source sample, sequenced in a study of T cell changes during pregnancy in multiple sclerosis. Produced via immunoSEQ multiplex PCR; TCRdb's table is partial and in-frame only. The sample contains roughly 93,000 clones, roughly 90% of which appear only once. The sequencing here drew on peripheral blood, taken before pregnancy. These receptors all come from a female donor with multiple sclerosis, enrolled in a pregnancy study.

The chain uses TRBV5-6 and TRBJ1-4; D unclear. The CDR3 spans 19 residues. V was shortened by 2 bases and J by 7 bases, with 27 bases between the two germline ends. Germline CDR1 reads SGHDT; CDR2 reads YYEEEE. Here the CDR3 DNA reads TGTGCCAGCAGCTTTACCAGCGGGCCTCGGCCGTCTTCGGGTGAAAAACTGTTTTTT. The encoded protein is CASSFTSGPRPSSGEKLFF.

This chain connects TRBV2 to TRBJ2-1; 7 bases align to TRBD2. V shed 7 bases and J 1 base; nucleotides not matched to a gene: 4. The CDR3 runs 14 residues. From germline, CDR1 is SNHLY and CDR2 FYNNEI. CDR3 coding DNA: TGTGCCAGCAAGACAGCGGGATCCTACAATGAGCAGTTCTTC. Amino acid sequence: CASKTAGSYNEQFF.

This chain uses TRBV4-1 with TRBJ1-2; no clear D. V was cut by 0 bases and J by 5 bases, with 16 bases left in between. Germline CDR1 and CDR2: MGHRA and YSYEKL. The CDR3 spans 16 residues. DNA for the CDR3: TGCGCCAGCAGCCAAGAGCCGGGAAGGTATCTGTATGGCTACACCTTC. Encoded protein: CASSQEPGRYLYGYTF.

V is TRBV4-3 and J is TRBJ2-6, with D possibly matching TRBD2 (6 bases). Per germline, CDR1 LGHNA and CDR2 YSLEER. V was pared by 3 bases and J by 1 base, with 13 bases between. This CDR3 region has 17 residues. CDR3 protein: CASSQGVGGSGANVLTF. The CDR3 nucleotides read TGCGCCAGCAGCCAGGGGGTGGGGGGATCTGGGGCCAACGTCCTGACTTTC.

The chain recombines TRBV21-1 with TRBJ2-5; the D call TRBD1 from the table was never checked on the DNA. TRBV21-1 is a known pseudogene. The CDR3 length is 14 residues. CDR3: CASSPRTGEETQYF. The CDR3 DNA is TGTGCCAGCAGCCCACGGACAGGGGAAGAGACCCAGTACTTC.

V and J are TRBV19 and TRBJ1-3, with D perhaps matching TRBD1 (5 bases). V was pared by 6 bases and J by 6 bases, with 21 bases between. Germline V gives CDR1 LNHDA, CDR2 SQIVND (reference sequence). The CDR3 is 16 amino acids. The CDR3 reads CASSSFTGLSENTIYF. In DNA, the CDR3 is TGTGCCAGTAGCTCCTTTACAGGACTAAGCGAAAACACCATATATTTT. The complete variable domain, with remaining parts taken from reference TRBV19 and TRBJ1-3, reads DGGITQSPKYLFRKEGQNVTLSCEQNLNHDAMYWYRQDPGQGLRLIYYSQIVNDFQKGDIAEGYSVSREKKESFPLTVTSAQKNPTAFYLCASSSFTGLSENTIYFGEGSWLTVV.

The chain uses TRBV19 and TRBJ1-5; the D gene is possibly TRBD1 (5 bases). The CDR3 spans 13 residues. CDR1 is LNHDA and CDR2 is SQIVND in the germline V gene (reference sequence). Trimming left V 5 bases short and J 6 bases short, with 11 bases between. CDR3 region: CASSPRVFQPQHF. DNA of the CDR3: TGTGCCAGTAGTCCCAGGGTATTTCAGCCCCAGCATTTT.

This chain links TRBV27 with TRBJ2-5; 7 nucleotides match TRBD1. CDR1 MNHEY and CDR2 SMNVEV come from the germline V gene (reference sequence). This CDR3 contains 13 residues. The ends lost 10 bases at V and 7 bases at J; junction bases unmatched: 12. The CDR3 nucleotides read TGTGCCACACAAACCGGGACAGTGGGGACCCAGTACTTC. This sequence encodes CATQTGTVGTQYF.

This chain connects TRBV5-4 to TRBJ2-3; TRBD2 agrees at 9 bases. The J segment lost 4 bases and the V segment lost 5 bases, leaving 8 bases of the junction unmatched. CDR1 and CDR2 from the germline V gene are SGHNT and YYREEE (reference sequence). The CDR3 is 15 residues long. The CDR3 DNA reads TGTGCCAGCAGGGTTAGCGGGGGACGGGCAGATACGCAGTATTTT. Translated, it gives CASRVSGGRADTQYF.

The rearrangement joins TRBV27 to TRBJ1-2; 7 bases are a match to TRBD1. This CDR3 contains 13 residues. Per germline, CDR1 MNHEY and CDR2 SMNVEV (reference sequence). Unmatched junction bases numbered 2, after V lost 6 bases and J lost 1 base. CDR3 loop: CASRRQGNYGYTF. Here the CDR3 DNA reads TGTGCCAGCAGACGACAGGGTAACTATGGCTACACCTTC.

The CDR3 DNA sequence: TGTGCCAGCAGCTTGGCCGGGGACAGGGCTAATGAAAAACTGTTTTTT. It is translated as CASSLAGDRANEKLFF. This chain uses TRBV5-4 with TRBJ1-4; 9 nucleotides line up with TRBD1. From germline, CDR1 is SGHNT and CDR2 YYREEE (reference sequence). The CDR3 is 16 amino acids. V shed 0 bases and J 3 bases; nucleotides not matched to a gene: 3. Looking up the rest from reference TRBV5-4 and TRBJ1-4 gives the full variable domain: ETGVTQSPTHLIKTRGQQVTLRCSSQSGHNTVSWYQQALGQGPQFIFQYYREEENGRGNFPPRFSGLQFPNYSSELNVNALELDDSALYLCASSLAGDRANEKLFFGSGTQLSVL.

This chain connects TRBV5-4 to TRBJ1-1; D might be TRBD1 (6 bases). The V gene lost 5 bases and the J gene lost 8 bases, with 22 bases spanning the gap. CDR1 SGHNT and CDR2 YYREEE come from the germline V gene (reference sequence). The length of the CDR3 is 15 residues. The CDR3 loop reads CASRRIRGAGSEAFF. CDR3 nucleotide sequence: TGTGCCAGCAGAAGAATTCGGGGGGCCGGCTCCGAAGCTTTCTTT.

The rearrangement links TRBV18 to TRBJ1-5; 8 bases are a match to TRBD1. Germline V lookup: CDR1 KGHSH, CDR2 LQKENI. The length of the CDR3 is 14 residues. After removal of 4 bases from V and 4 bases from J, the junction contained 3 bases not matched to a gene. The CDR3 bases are TGTGCCAGCTCACTAACAGGGGGAAATCAGCCCCAGCATTTT. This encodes CASSLTGGNQPQHF.

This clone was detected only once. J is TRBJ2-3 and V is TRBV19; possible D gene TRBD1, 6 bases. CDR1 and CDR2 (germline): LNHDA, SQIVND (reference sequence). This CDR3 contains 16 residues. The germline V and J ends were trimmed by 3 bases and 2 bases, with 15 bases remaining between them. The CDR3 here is CASSILTGQTTDTQYF. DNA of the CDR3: TGTGCCAGTAGTATCCTGACAGGCCAAACCACAGATACGCAGTATTTT.

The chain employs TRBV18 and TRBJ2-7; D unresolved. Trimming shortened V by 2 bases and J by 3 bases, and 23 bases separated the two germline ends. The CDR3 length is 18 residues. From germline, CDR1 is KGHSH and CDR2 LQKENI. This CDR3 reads CASSPSLLLRRSLYEQYF. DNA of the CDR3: TGTGCCAGCTCACCATCGCTTCTACTCCGCCGGTCCCTCTACGAGCAGTACTTC.

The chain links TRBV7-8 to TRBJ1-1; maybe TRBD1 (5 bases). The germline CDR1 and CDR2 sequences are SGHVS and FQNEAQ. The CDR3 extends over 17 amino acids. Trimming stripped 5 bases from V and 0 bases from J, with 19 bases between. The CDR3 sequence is CASSPRGRVQVNTEAFF. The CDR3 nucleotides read TGTGCCAGCAGCCCCCGGGGGAGAGTGCAGGTGAACACTGAAGCTTTCTTT. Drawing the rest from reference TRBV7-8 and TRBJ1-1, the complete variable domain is GAGVSQSPRYKVAKRGQDVALRCDPISGHVSLFWYQQALGQGPEFLTYFQNEAQLDKSGLPSDRFFAERPEGSVSTLKIQRTQQEDSAVYLCASSPRGRVQVNTEAFFGQGTRLTVV.

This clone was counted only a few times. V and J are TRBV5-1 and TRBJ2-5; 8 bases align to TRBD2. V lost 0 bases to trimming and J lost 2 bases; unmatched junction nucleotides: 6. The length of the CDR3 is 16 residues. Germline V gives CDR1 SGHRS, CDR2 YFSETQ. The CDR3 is CASSLAPAGGQETQYF. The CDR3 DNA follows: TGCGCCAGCAGCTTGGCCCCGGCGGGGGGACAAGAGACCCAGTACTTC.

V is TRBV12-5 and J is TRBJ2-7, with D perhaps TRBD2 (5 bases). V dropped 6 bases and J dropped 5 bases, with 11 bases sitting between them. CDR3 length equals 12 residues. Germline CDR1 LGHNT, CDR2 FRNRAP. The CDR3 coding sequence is TGTGCTAGTGGACTCGTCGGGGACGAGCAGTACTTC. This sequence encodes CASGLVGDEQYF.